The 13 T cell receptor beta chains below all came from one sample that was sequenced in a study of cytomegalovirus exposure and HLA in healthy donors. Clones were read by immunoSEQ multiplex PCR, and TCRdb kept only the in-frame ones, dropping some. The sample records under 400,000 clones, roughly 87% being singletons. The material sequenced was PBMCs. The source of these receptors is a man younger than 40 in good health and CMV-seronegative.

This chain connects TRBV19 to TRBJ1-2; TRBD1 is a possible D gene (5 bases). CDR1 is LNHDA, CDR2 SQIVND, per germline (reference sequence). The length of the CDR3 is 13 residues. Trimming left V 3 bases short and J 8 bases short, with 13 bases between. The CDR3 spells CASSIMGLGGYTF. The CDR3 DNA sequence: TGTGCCAGTAGTATTATGGGGCTGGGCGGCTACACCTTC. Complete variable domain (other parts from reference TRBV19 and TRBJ1-2): DGGITQSPKYLFRKEGQNVTLSCEQNLNHDAMYWYRQDPGQGLRLIYYSQIVNDFQKGDIAEGYSVSREKKESFPLTVTSAQKNPTAFYLCASSIMGLGGYTFGSGTRLTVV.

V usage is TRBV12-5 and J usage is TRBJ2-2; perhaps TRBD1 as D (6 bases). Trimming took off 7 bases at V and 0 bases at J, with 15 bases between the two ends. The CDR3 spans 16 residues. Germline loops: CDR1 LGHNT, CDR2 FRNRAP. In DNA form, the CDR3 reads TGTGCTAGTGCCCTACCAGGACAGTCGAACACCGGGGAGCTGTTTTTT. Its translation is CASALPGQSNTGELFF.

The J gene is TRBJ2-2, the V gene TRBV10-2; 10 positions agree with TRBD2. V shed 4 bases and J 1 base; nucleotides not matched to a gene: 6. The CDR3 has 17 residues. From germline, CDR1 is WSHSY and CDR2 SAAADI. The DNA for the CDR3 is TGCGCCAGCAGTGCTGAGCGGGGGGGGTTGAACACCGGGGAGCTGTTTTTT. It encodes CASSAERGGLNTGELFF.

This clone was counted only a few times. The chain has TRBV28 and TRBJ2-7; 7 positions match TRBD1. This CDR3 is 13 amino acids long. V shed 8 bases and J 6 bases; nucleotides not matched to a gene: 10. Germline V gene lookup returns CDR1 MDHEN and CDR2 SYDVKM. DNA for the CDR3: TGTGCCAGCGAAACCGGGACAGTTCGCGAGCAGTACTTC. Its protein is CASETGTVREQYF.

The rearrangement links TRBV9 to TRBJ1-3, with D perhaps TRBD1 (5 bases). The germline V gene encodes CDR1 SGDLS and CDR2 YYNGEE. CDR3 length: 15 residues. Trimming took 5 bases from V and 8 from J, leaving 20 bases between them. The CDR3 DNA sequence: TGTGCCAGCAGTGCCGTTATTGGGGCGTCGGACACCATATATTTT. It translates to CASSAVIGASDTIYF.

The chain combines TRBV7-8 with TRBJ2-7, with TRBD1 matching over 7 bases. CDR1 SGHVS and CDR2 FQNEAQ come from the germline V gene. The V segment lost 5 bases and the J segment 1 base; nucleotides outside the gene matches: 8. This CDR3 comprises 15 residues. The CDR3 loop reads CASSTRDSPSYEQYF. Written as DNA, the CDR3 is TGTGCCAGCAGCACCAGGGACAGTCCATCCTACGAGCAGTACTTC.

A note on this clone: The sample carries other DNA sequences with the same CDR3. The V gene is TRBV27, the J gene TRBJ2-1; 9 bases align to TRBD1. V shed 10 bases and J 4 bases; nucleotides not matched to a gene: 5. Germline-derived CDR1 and CDR2 are MNHEY and SMNVEV (reference sequence). CDR3 length: 13 amino acids. Written as DNA, the CDR3 is TGTGCCACCTCGGACAGGGGATACAATGAGCAGTTCTTC. Protein product: CATSDRGYNEQFF.

The chain is built from TRBV7-2 and TRBJ1-5; D gene uncertain. Germline V lookup: CDR1 SGHTA, CDR2 FQGNSA. The CDR3 has 17 amino acids. The V end lost 5 bases, the J end lost 0 bases, and 17 bases lay between the germline ends. CDR3 residues: CASSLVLSYDSNQPQHF. DNA of the CDR3: TGTGCCAGCAGCCTTGTCCTTTCCTACGATAGCAATCAGCCCCAGCATTTT.

Comment on this clone: This CDR3 fails to terminate in the conserved phenylalanine or tryptophan, so it likely reflects a read error. It is unclear where the CDR3 begins or ends on the DNA, so no DNA is shown, and the CDR3 is as TCRdb lists it. V gene TRBV3-1 (or the pseudogene TRBV3-2) combines with J gene TRBJ2-7; the D call in the table, TRBD2, was not verified against the DNA. Germline V gene sequence: CDR1 LGHDT, CDR2 YNNKEL (reference sequence). With termini counted, the CDR3 has 9 amino acids. CDR3 in amino acids: CASSQDTSI.

This clone appeared once. V gene TRBV5-1 combines with J gene TRBJ1-2; unclear D gene. Germline CDR1 and CDR2: SGHRS and YFSETQ. The CDR3 covers 16 residues. Trimming took off 6 bases at V and 2 bases at J, with 20 bases between the two ends. For the CDR3, the DNA is TGCGCCAGCAACCCTAGTGTGCGCGGGAAGAACTATGGCTACACCTTC. This codes for CASNPSVRGKNYGYTF. Full variable domain (remainder filled in from reference TRBV5-1 and TRBJ1-2): KAGVTQTPRYLIKTRGQQVTLSCSPISGHRSVSWYQQTPGQGLQFLFEYFSETQRNKGNFPGRFSGRQFSNSRSEMNVSTLELGDSALYLCASNPSVRGKNYGYTFGSGTRLTVV.

V and J are TRBV5-6 and TRBJ1-2; TRBD1 matches at 7 bases. The trim removed 5 bases at V and 2 bases at J, leaving 12 bases unmatched. This CDR3 region has 16 residues. CDR1 SGHDT and CDR2 YYEEEE come from the germline V gene. CDR3 sequence: CASSSRHRGPNYGYTF. The DNA for the CDR3 is TGTGCCAGCAGTTCTCGACATAGGGGGCCCAACTATGGCTACACCTTC.

This chain links TRBV11-2 with TRBJ1-1; TRBD1 is a possible D gene (5 bases). The germline V and J ends were trimmed by 8 bases and 5 bases, with 9 bases remaining between them. This CDR3 contains 11 residues. Germline CDR1 is SGHAT and CDR2 is FQNNGV. CDR3: CASVGQTEAFF. Here the CDR3 DNA reads TGTGCCAGCGTCGGACAAACTGAAGCTTTCTTT.

This sequence joins TRBV29-1 and TRBJ2-3, with TRBD1 matching 10 bases. The CDR3 consists of 15 residues. The germline gives CDR1 SQVTM, CDR2 ANQGSEA. V dropped 2 bases and J dropped 3; count of bases not matched to a gene: 5. Here the CDR3 reads CSVEQTGGGTDTQYF. The CDR3 DNA sequence: TGCAGCGTTGAACAGACAGGGGGCGGGACAGATACGCAGTATTTT.